Listed below are T cell receptor beta chains from one sample, sequenced in a study of blood T cells in healthy people across ages. Via MiXCR, TCRdb re-called the 5' RACE reads, giving one row per CDR3 protein. The repertoire holds more than 800,000 distinct CDR3 sequences, with 40% to 50% as singletons. The material sequenced was blood. All receptors derive from a woman aged 55-75 years in good health. Both conserved end residues are part of each CDR3. Fields, in order: clone size, J gene, CDR3 length, D gene, V gene, CDR3 DNA, CDR3 protein. The D gene is left open where the match is weak. For some rows the clone size is stated as once, few or many, or as a class when expanded; others skip it.

>few|TRBJ2-1|16|TRBD2|TRBV27
TGTGCCAGCAGTTTCGGGGACTATAGCTCCTACAATGAGCAGTTCTTC
CASSFGDYSSYNEQFF
>.|TRBJ2-7|15|.|TRBV29-1
TGCAGCGCCCGACTGGCAGGGAACCACGAGGGCGAGCAGTACTTC
CSARLAGNHEGEQYF
>.|TRBJ2-3|13|TRBD2|TRBV3-1
TGTGCCAGCAGCCAAGCGAGCGGGGGTACGCAGTATTTT
CASSQASGGTQYF
>.|TRBJ2-5|15|.|TRBV14
TGTGCCAGCAGCCAAGGAGGCCTGCAGTGGGAGACCCAGTACTTC
CASSQGGLQWETQYF
>.|TRBJ2-2|14|TRBD1|TRBV28
TGTGCCAGCAGTTCAGGGGGCAGTAACGGGGAGCTGTTTTTT
CASSSGGSNGELFF
>.|TRBJ2-3|19|TRBD2|TRBV7-9
TGTGCCAGCAGCTTACTTTCCGGGACTAGCGGGGGGAGCACAGATACGCAGTATTTT
CASSLLSGTSGGSTDTQYF
>.|TRBJ2-5|17|.|TRBV3-1
TGTGCCAGCAGCCGGACCGCGGGGGCGGGACGCCAAGAGACCCAGTACTTC
CASSRTAGAGRQETQYF
>few|TRBJ2-1|15|.|TRBV5-5
TGTGCCAGCAGCTTGCAGACGAACTCCTACAATGAGCAGTTCTTC
CASSLQTNSYNEQFF
>.|TRBJ2-3|14|TRBD2|TRBV15
TGTGCCACCAGCCCAGCGGGAGATGCAGATACGCAGTATTTT
CATSPAGDADTQYF
>.|TRBJ2-4|16|.|TRBV6-6
TGTGCCAGCAGTTCTGGGGGACGGGGAGCCAAAAACATTCAGTACTTC
CASSSGGRGAKNIQYF
>few|TRBJ2-3|15|.|TRBV7-6
TGTGCCAGCAGCTTAGGATGGACTACCACAGATACGCAGTATTTT
CASSLGWTTTDTQYF
>once|TRBJ1-2|18|TRBD1|TRBV29-1
TGCAGCGTTGAAGATTGGGGGCGGGCGGAACAGGGGGCCTGTGGCTACACCTTC
CSVEDWGRAEQGACGYTF
>.|TRBJ1-1|14|.|TRBV7-6
TGTGCCAGCAGATTATTAGGGGGGAACACTGAAGCTTTCTTT
CASRLLGGNTEAFF
>.|TRBJ2-3|16|TRBD2|TRBV7-2
TGTGCCAGCAGCTTAGGACTAGCGGGATCGCCGGATACGCAGTATTTT
CASSLGLAGSPDTQYF
>.|TRBJ2-2|14|.|TRBV6-5
TGTGCCAGCCTGGGGAAGCCGAACACCGGGGAGCTGTTTTTT
CASLGKPNTGELFF
>.|TRBJ2-7|14|TRBD2|TRBV6-1
TGTGCCAGCAGGGGGGGACTAGCCTCCTACGAGCAGTACTTC
CASRGGLASYEQYF
>few|TRBJ1-2|13|.|TRBV7-8
TGTGCCAGCAGCTCGGACCCTGGCTATGGCTACACCTTC
CASSSDPGYGYTF
>.|TRBJ1-4|15|.|TRBV4-1
TGCGCCAGCAGCCAACCCCGGGAGATCGACGAAAAACTGTTTTTT
CASSQPREIDEKLFF
>.|TRBJ2-1|16|TRBD1|TRBV20-1
TGCAGTGCTAGACTACAAAGGACAGGGGGTTACAATGAGCAGTTCTTC
CSARLQRTGGYNEQFF
>few|TRBJ1-5|15|TRBD1|TRBV20-1
TGCAGTGCTAGTCCGGGACAGGGGGGTAATCAGCCCCAGCATTTT
CSASPGQGGNQPQHF
>.|TRBJ2-7|16|TRBD2|TRBV5-1
TGCGCCAGCAGCTTCGGGACTAGCGGCTTCTCCTACGAGCAGTACTTC
CASSFGTSGFSYEQYF
>.|TRBJ2-1|15|.|TRBV5-5
TGTGCCAGCAGCTTGTGGCTAGCCGCCTACAATGAGCAGTTCTTC
CASSLWLAAYNEQFF
>few|TRBJ2-1|18|TRBD1|TRBV4-2
TGTGCCAGCAGCCAAGCCTGGGGACAGGGAGTATCCTACAATGAGCAGTTCTTC
CASSQAWGQGVSYNEQFF
>few|TRBJ2-1|17|.|TRBV5-1
TGCGCCAGCAGCAGAGACAAGGAGTCGGGACGTTACAATGAGCAGTTCTTC
CASSRDKESGRYNEQFF
>.|TRBJ2-7|12|TRBD2|TRBV13
TGTGCCAGCAGCCTTCGGGGGGAGTCCCAGTACTTC
CASSLRGESQYF
>few|TRBJ2-7|13|TRBD2|TRBV7-9
TGTGCCAGCAGCGTAGGGACTAGAGACGAGCAGTACTTC
CASSVGTRDEQYF
>.|TRBJ1-5|12|.|TRBV6-2/TRBV6-3
TGTGCCAGCACAGATAGATATCAGCCCCAGCATTTT
CASTDRYQPQHF
>.|TRBJ2-5|15|TRBD1|TRBV27
TGTGCCAGCAGTTTTGGGACAGCGAGGTTGGAGACCCAGTACTTC
CASSFGTARLETQYF
>few|TRBJ2-3|18|TRBD1|TRBV5-1
TGCGCCAGCAGCTTGGCCAGCCGAGGGGGACAGGGTAGAGATACGCAGTATTTT
CASSLASRGGQGRDTQYF
>.|TRBJ2-6|17|.|TRBV7-7
TGTGCCAGCAGCCCGGGTCTCGGGGGTACTGGGGCCAACGTCCTGACTTTC
CASSPGLGGTGANVLTF
>.|TRBJ1-2|16|TRBD1|TRBV2
TGTGCCAGCAGTGAAGCGGGCAGGGGGCGAGGCTATGGCTACACCTTC
CASSEAGRGRGYGYTF
>.|TRBJ2-7|15|TRBD2|TRBV10-3
TGTGCCATCAGTGAGACTAGCGGACAAGTCGATGAGCAGTACTTC
CAISETSGQVDEQYF
>few|TRBJ1-2|15|TRBD1|TRBV6-2/TRBV6-3
TGTGCCAGCAGGCCCGGACAGGTGATAAACTATGGCTACACCTTC
CASRPGQVINYGYTF
>.|TRBJ2-7|14|.|TRBV15
TGTGCCACCAGCACGACAGAAAATTACTACGAGCAGTACTTC
CATSTTENYYEQYF
>.|TRBJ2-3|15|.|TRBV12-3/TRBV12-4
TGTGCCAGCACCCGGGACGGAGCTAGCACAGATACGCAGTATTTT
CASTRDGASTDTQYF
>.|TRBJ2-6|15|.|TRBV20-1
TGCAGTGCTAGAGATCGGAACTCTGGGGCCAACGTCCTGACTTTC
CSARDRNSGANVLTF
>.|TRBJ2-3|14|.|TRBV6-5
TGTGCCAGCAGTTACTCGGGGGGTCGGGCTACGCAGTATTTT
CASSYSGGRATQYF
>.|TRBJ2-7|16|.|TRBV6-5
TGTGCCAGCAGTTACAAGGGGTCAGACACCGCCTACGAGCAGTACTTC
CASSYKGSDTAYEQYF
>many|TRBJ2-1|14|TRBD2|TRBV3-1
TGTGCCAGCAGCTTCGGGACTAGCGATAATGAGCAGTTCTTC
CASSFGTSDNEQFF
>few|TRBJ2-7|18|TRBD1|TRBV2
TGTGCCAGCAGTGAACCCCGCCAGGTTGGACAGGGGAACTACGAGCAGTACTTC
CASSEPRQVGQGNYEQYF
>.|TRBJ2-1|16|TRBD1|TRBV9
TGTGCCAGCAGCGTCGGGACAGGCCGACCCTACAATGAGCAGTTCTTC
CASSVGTGRPYNEQFF
>.|TRBJ2-5|18|TRBD2|TRBV6-1
TGTGCCAGCAGTGAGGCCCTACTAGCGGGAGGGCCTGGAGAGACCCAGTACTTC
CASSEALLAGGPGETQYF
>few|TRBJ2-3|18|TRBD2|TRBV11-2
TGTGCCAGCAGCTTAGTTCGCCCCGGGAGGTTTGGAACAGATACGCAGTATTTT
CASSLVRPGRFGTDTQYF
>.|TRBJ2-7|13|TRBD2|TRBV29-1
TGCAGCGCTAGCGGGCTCGATTCCTACGAGCAGTACTTC
CSASGLDSYEQYF